This T cell receptor (beta chain) was sequenced during a study of blood T cell repertoires in COVID-19. Study-wide context: The United States, Italy and Spain provided the acute and convalescent COVID-19 samples. From T cells, B-cell-depleted T cells, or PBMCs came the material, which was cDNA or gDNA.

V shed 2 bases and J 5 bases; nucleotides not matched to a gene: 10. The CDR3 contains 16 residues. The V gene's germline CDR1 is MDHEN and CDR2 SYDVKM. As originally analysed: By means of reference gene primer amplification, nucleated cell counts were estimated. Sequencing was performed with immunoSEQ multiplex PCR; in TCRdb, only in-frame clones are kept and a portion is missing. Clonal size and the V and J genes are those of that table, whereas D and trimming came from the DNA. The table lists 150,000 or so clones, around four fifths of them singletons. The specimen sequenced was peripheral blood. The chain combines TRBV28 with TRBJ2-5; 8 bases match TRBD2. The source of this sequence is a woman aged 35 to 49 with active or convalescent COVID-19. The CDR3 loop is CASSLARGGDEETQYF. CDR3 DNA: TGTGCCAGCAGTTTAGCCCGGGGGGGAGATGAGGAGACCCAGTACTTC.